The rows below give T cell receptor beta chains drawn from one sample of a study of technical replicates of blood from several donors. The table came from immunoSEQ multiplex PCR; TCRdb's copy has only in-frame clones and leaves some out. The data contain approximately 75,000 clones, approximately 97% of them singletons. The specimen was T cells isolated from PBMCs. Every receptor here comes from a human donor in good health. CDR3s include the opening cysteine and the closing phenylalanine or tryptophan. The D gene is left open where the match is weak. A row's size may be missing; if present it is once, few, many or a size class.

cdr3_aa: CASSDREDTEAFF
cdr3_nt: TGTGCCAGCAGTGACAGGGAGGACACTGAAGCTTTCTTT
d_call: .
clone_size: .
j_call: TRBJ1-1
v_call: TRBV6-1

cdr3_aa: CAWSVRGYGYTF
cdr3_nt: TGTGCCTGGAGTGTACGGGGGTATGGCTACACCTTC
d_call: .
clone_size: .
j_call: TRBJ1-2
v_call: TRBV30

cdr3_aa: CASSAGLRYTEAFF
cdr3_nt: TGCGCCAGCAGCGCAGGACTTAGGTACACTGAAGCTTTCTTT
d_call: .
clone_size: .
j_call: TRBJ1-1
v_call: TRBV5-1

cdr3_aa: CASSRGGPVTDTQYF
cdr3_nt: TGTGCCAGCAGCCGAGGAGGGCCGGTCACAGATACGCAGTATTTT
d_call: .
clone_size: .
j_call: TRBJ2-3
v_call: TRBV6-1

cdr3_aa: CARDGGTDTQYF
cdr3_nt: TGTGCCAGAGACGGGGGCACAGATACGCAGTATTTT
d_call: .
clone_size: once
j_call: TRBJ2-3
v_call: TRBV25-1

cdr3_aa: CASSEWPGGGNQPQHF
cdr3_nt: TGTGCCAGCAGTGAATGGCCAGGGGGCGGGAATCAGCCCCAGCATTTT
d_call: TRBD1
clone_size: .
j_call: TRBJ1-5
v_call: TRBV6-1

cdr3_aa: CASSLIAGAGSGELFF
cdr3_nt: TGTGCCAGCAGCTTGATAGCGGGGGCCGGGAGCGGGGAGCTGTTTTTT
d_call: TRBD2
clone_size: .
j_call: TRBJ2-2
v_call: TRBV5-4

cdr3_aa: CAAGAQFSEAFF
cdr3_nt: TGTGCCGCAGGGGCACAATTTTCTGAAGCTTTCTTT
d_call: .
clone_size: .
j_call: TRBJ1-1
v_call: TRBV30

cdr3_aa: CASSNQRDYEQYF
cdr3_nt: TGTGCCAGCAGTAACCAGAGGGACTACGAGCAGTACTTC
d_call: .
clone_size: .
j_call: TRBJ2-7
v_call: TRBV27

cdr3_aa: CASTSQGDYEQYF
cdr3_nt: TGTGCCAGTACCTCCCAAGGGGACTACGAGCAGTACTTC
d_call: .
clone_size: .
j_call: TRBJ2-7
v_call: TRBV19

cdr3_aa: CASSLVYSGDYGYTF
cdr3_nt: TGTGCCAGCAGTTTAGTCTACAGCGGAGATTATGGCTACACCTTC
d_call: .
clone_size: .
j_call: TRBJ1-2
v_call: TRBV27